Listed below are T cell receptor beta chains from one sample, sequenced in a study of cytomegalovirus exposure and HLA in healthy donors. The data were produced by immunoSEQ multiplex PCR, yet TCRdb's version contains in-frame clones alone and is incomplete. The sample lists 62,000 or so clones; roughly 80% were seen once. The specimen sequenced was PBMCs. Receptors originate from a man aged 25-45 years in good health and CMV-seronegative. Each CDR3 is given with its conserved first and last residue. Clone size is shown for a subset of rows, as once, few, many or a class of expanded clone.

abundance	v_gene	j_gene	CDR3aa
.	TRBV6-5	TRBJ2-7	CASSSAGQTYEQYF
.	TRBV6-6	TRBJ2-7	CASSLDRPYEQYF
.	TRBV9	TRBJ2-3	CASSVGTSGLTDTQYF
once	TRBV28	TRBJ2-7	CASMFSGAPYEQYF
few	TRBV7-2	TRBJ2-5	CASTERTSGRRETQYF
.	TRBV21-1	TRBJ2-5	CASSTSPGRAGETQYF
.	TRBV30	TRBJ2-7	CAWSAAGGNYEQYF
few	TRBV4-2	TRBJ1-4	CASSLGTANEKLFF
.	TRBV7-2	TRBJ2-7	CASSSRDRAYEQYF
.	TRBV4-1	TRBJ2-1	CASSQVPAGGVINEQFF
.	TRBV6-5	TRBJ1-2	CASSYDLGQGIGGYTF
.	TRBV7-9	TRBJ1-6	CASSPGGENSPLHF
.	TRBV15	TRBJ1-5	CATSRVGRGGQPQHF
.	TRBV18	TRBJ2-1	CASSTLGQGGSYNEQFF
.	TRBV7-8	TRBJ1-1	CASSIQGAAMNTEAFF
.	TRBV13	TRBJ2-3	CASSSDSGGGTDTQYF
.	TRBV5-6	TRBJ1-1	CASSFEVMNTEAFF
.	TRBV19	TRBJ1-5	CASNERGSWGQPQHF
.	TRBV29-1	TRBJ2-2	CSVRLAGGNTGELFF
few	TRBV7-9	TRBJ1-2	CSSSRRQGSNYGYTF
few	TRBV2	TRBJ1-4	CASISQGVTNEKLFF